A selection of T cell receptor beta chains follows, all from one sample in a study of blood T cell repertoires in COVID-19. Method: immunoSEQ multiplex PCR; TCRdb's copy keeps in-frame clones and lacks some. The sample includes about 190,000 clones, approximately 91% of them seen just once. The sequenced sample was peripheral blood. These receptors were taken from a man in his forties or fifties with acute or convalescent COVID-19. Both conserved end residues are part of each CDR3. Each record gives: D gene, clone size, J gene, CDR3 length, V gene, CDR3 protein, CDR3 DNA. A D gene is named only where the DNA matches it firmly. The size entry is marked missing in some rows and otherwise reads once, few, many or a size class.

TRBD2 | . | TRBJ2-1 | 16 | TRBV5-1 | CASRLGGTSAYNEQFF | TGCGCCAGCAGACTGGGGGGGACTAGCGCTTACAATGAGCAGTTCTTC
. | . | TRBJ2-3 | 15 | TRBV5-4 | CAITTGGRGTDTQYF | TGTGCCATCACGACCGGGGGTCGGGGCACAGATACGCAGTATTTT
TRBD2 | . | TRBJ2-2 | 19 | TRBV4-2 | CASSQDLLSPVGGTGELFF | TGTGCCAGCAGCCAAGACCTTTTAAGCCCAGTGGGGGGGACCGGGGAGCTGTTTTTT
. | . | TRBJ1-5 | 15 | TRBV2 | CASSGGVGSYQPQHF | TGTGCCAGCAGTGGGGGGGTAGGTAGCTATCAGCCCCAGCATTTT
TRBD1 | . | TRBJ2-1 | 16 | TRBV4-1 | CASSHGQGFSYNEQFF | TGCGCCAGCAGCCACGGACAGGGGTTCTCCTACAATGAGCAGTTCTTC
TRBD2 | . | TRBJ2-5 | 16 | TRBV6-5 | CASSYRLAGGRETQYF | TGTGCCAGCAGTTATCGGCTAGCGGGGGGGCGAGAGACCCAGTACTTC
TRBD2 | . | TRBJ2-1 | 17 | TRBV18 | CASSPIRLASSYNEQFF | TGTGCCAGCTCACCAATTAGACTAGCGAGCTCCTACAATGAGCAGTTCTTC
. | . | TRBJ1-4 | 15 | TRBV9 | CASSLRGGTNEKLFF | TGTGCCAGCTCGTTAAGGGGAGGAACTAATGAAAAACTGTTTTTT
. | once | TRBJ2-1 | 15 | TRBV5-4 | CASSRDSHPYNEQFF | TGTGCCAGCAGCCGGGACTCTCACCCCTACAATGAGCAGTTCTTC
TRBD2 | . | TRBJ2-2 | 15 | TRBV10-1 | CASSESGGLTGELFF | TGCGCCAGCAGTGAGTCGGGGGGACTAACCGGGGAGCTGTTTTTT
. | . | TRBJ2-7 | 11 | TRBV6-5 | CASSYRPERYF | TGTGCCAGCAGTTACAGGCCAGAGCGGTACTTC
. | . | TRBJ2-3 | 17 | TRBV19 | CASSPRIRRGGTDTQYF | TGTGCCAGTAGTCCCCGTATTAGGCGGGGAGGCACAGATACGCAGTATTTT
TRBD2 | . | TRBJ2-2 | 19 | TRBV19 | CASSIGLAGGIANTGELFF | TGTGCCAGTAGTATCGGGTTAGCGGGGGGGATCGCGAACACCGGGGAGCTGTTTTTT
TRBD1 | . | TRBJ1-1 | 17 | TRBV13 | CASSPPGTGGRNTEAFF | TGTGCCAGCAGCCCCCCCGGGACAGGCGGCCGGAACACTGAAGCTTTCTTT
TRBD1 | . | TRBJ1-1 | 14 | TRBV6-5 | CASFRTGVNTEAFF | TGTGCCAGCTTTAGGACAGGGGTAAACACTGAAGCTTTCTTT
TRBD1 | . | TRBJ2-7 | 14 | TRBV24-1 | CAPHLEFDREEQYF | TGTGCCCCCCACTTAGAGTTCGACAGGGAGGAGCAGTACTTC
. | . | TRBJ2-2 | 16 | TRBV6-1 | CASSDRGTGNTGELFF | TGTGCCAGCAGTGATAGGGGGACGGGTAACACCGGGGAGCTGTTTTTT
. | . | TRBJ1-5 | 14 | TRBV6-5 | CASSYPRSNQPQHF | TGTGCCAGCAGTTACCCTAGGAGCAATCAGCCCCAGCATTTT
. | . | TRBJ1-3 | 12 | TRBV12-3/TRBV12-4 | CASSRSGNTIYF | TGTGCCAGCAGTCGCTCTGGAAACACCATATATTTT
. | once | TRBJ2-7 | 12 | TRBV10-2 | CASSDSKYEQYF | TGCGCCAGCAGTGACAGTAAATACGAGCAGTACTTC
. | . | TRBJ2-7 | 12 | TRBV30 | CACHPGGYEQYF | TGTGCCTGTCATCCAGGGGGGTACGAGCAGTACTTC
. | . | TRBJ2-7 | 17 | TRBV11-2 | CASSPKSVRRLSYEQYF | TGTGCCAGCAGCCCAAAGTCGGTTCGGAGGCTCTCCTACGAGCAGTACTTC
. | . | TRBJ1-2 | 19 | TRBV5-4 | CASSGGSTEGGWGDYGYTF | TGTGCCAGCAGCGGGGGCTCGACAGAGGGTGGCTGGGGCGACTATGGCTACACCTTC
TRBD1 | . | TRBJ2-7 | 15 | TRBV7-8 | CASRPGQGTAYEQYF | TGTGCCAGCAGACCGGGACAGGGGACCGCCTACGAGCAGTACTTC
TRBD1 | . | TRBJ2-3 | 15 | TRBV5-4 | CASSPGQGVSDTQYF | TGTGCCAGCAGCCCGGGACAGGGGGTTTCAGATACGCAGTATTTT
. | . | TRBJ2-5 | 12 | TRBV10-2 | CASTQGGETQYF | TGCGCCAGCACGCAGGGTGGAGAGACCCAGTACTTC
TRBD1 | . | TRBJ2-2 | 16 | TRBV19 | CASSPYRGDGTGELFF | TGTGCCAGTAGTCCTTACAGGGGAGACGGCACCGGGGAGCTGTTTTTT
TRBD1 | . | TRBJ2-5 | 15 | TRBV7-9 | CASSPMTGLQETQYF | TGTGCCAGCAGCCCTATGACAGGGTTACAAGAGACCCAGTACTTC
. | . | TRBJ1-1 | 14 | TRBV6-5 | CASSVGRALGEAFF | TGTGCCAGCAGCGTGGGCAGGGCGCTAGGTGAAGCTTTCTTT
. | . | TRBJ2-3 | 13 | TRBV6-2/TRBV6-3 | CASSYGHLDTQYF | TGTGCCAGCAGTTACGGACACCTAGATACGCAGTATTTT
. | . | TRBJ1-2 | 14 | TRBV7-2 | CASSLAEQGYGYTF | TGTGCCAGCAGCTTAGCGGAACAGGGCTATGGCTACACCTTC
. | . | TRBJ2-7 | 15 | TRBV6-5 | CASRPPGGLAYEQYF | TGTGCCAGCAGGCCCCCCGGGGGTCTAGCCTACGAGCAGTACTTC
TRBD1 | . | TRBJ2-3 | 15 | TRBV6-5 | CASSPTGGPTDTQYF | TGTGCCAGCAGTCCAACAGGGGGCCCCACAGATACGCAGTATTTT
. | . | TRBJ2-3 | 14 | TRBV30 | CAWSEVTPSDTQYF | TGTGCCTGGAGTGAGGTGACTCCCTCAGATACGCAGTATTTT
. | . | TRBJ1-5 | 14 | TRBV6-1 | CASSDQRTVQPQHF | TGTGCCAGCAGTGACCAGCGGACCGTTCAGCCCCAGCATTTT
TRBD1 | . | TRBJ2-3 | 15 | TRBV19 | CASTHSGTAQDTQYF | TGTGCCAGTACACACTCCGGGACAGCCCAAGATACGCAGTATTTT
. | . | TRBJ1-4 | 17 | TRBV4-1 | CASSQDDIGSTNEKLFF | TGCGCCAGCAGCCAAGATGACATAGGATCAACTAATGAAAAACTGTTTTTT
TRBD1 | . | TRBJ1-1 | 13 | TRBV7-8 | CASSLSRGREAFF | TGTGCCAGCAGCTTATCAAGGGGGCGAGAGGCTTTCTTT
TRBD1 | . | TRBJ1-2 | 14 | TRBV5-4 | CASSPRDSGSGYTF | TGTGCCAGCAGCCCCAGGGACAGTGGATCTGGCTACACCTTC
. | . | TRBJ1-2 | 16 | TRBV2 | CASSEQAAPSSDGYTF | TGTGCCAGCAGTGAACAGGCAGCTCCTTCGTCCGATGGCTACACCTTC
. | . | TRBJ1-5 | 14 | TRBV7-2 | CASSKPGGAQPQHF | TGTGCCAGCAGCAAACCGGGTGGGGCTCAGCCCCAGCATTTT
TRBD1 | . | TRBJ2-1 | 11 | TRBV6-2/TRBV6-3 | CASSAQGQWFF | TGTGCCAGCAGTGCACAGGGGCAGTGGTTCTTC
. | . | TRBJ1-4 | 18 | TRBV30 | CAWSVPGTRSWGGEKLFF | TGTGCCTGGAGTGTACCCGGGACCCGTTCCTGGGGAGGTGAAAAACTGTTTTTT
. | few | TRBJ1-5 | 13 | TRBV6-2/TRBV6-3 | CASSSGGSQPQHF | TGTGCCAGCAGTTCGGGAGGATCTCAGCCCCAGCATTTT
. | . | TRBJ1-5 | 15 | TRBV18 | CASSPLGRDDQPQHF | TGTGCCAGCTCACCACTCGGCAGGGATGATCAGCCCCAGCATTTT
TRBD2 | . | TRBJ2-1 | 15 | TRBV14 | CASSRGGSSYNEQFF | TGTGCCAGCAGCCGCGGGGGGAGCTCCTACAATGAGCAGTTCTTC
TRBD2 | . | TRBJ2-4 | 19 | TRBV7-9 | CASSTKLAGEAIAKNIQYF | TGTGCCAGCAGCACAAAACTAGCGGGGGAGGCCATAGCCAAAAACATTCAGTACTTC
. | . | TRBJ2-5 | 13 | TRBV2 | CASSLGLQETQYF | TGTGCCAGCAGTCTGGGACTTCAAGAGACCCAGTACTTC
TRBD2 | . | TRBJ2-7 | 14 | TRBV5-5 | CASSFSGGVYEQYF | TGTGCCAGCAGCTTTAGCGGGGGGGTGTACGAGCAGTACTTC
TRBD2 | once | TRBJ2-1 | 18 | TRBV25-1 | CASSVGRGSPFLYNEQFF | TGTGCCAGCAGTGTCGGGAGGGGGTCCCCATTCCTTTACAATGAGCAGTTCTTC
TRBD1 | . | TRBJ1-2 | 14 | TRBV3-1/TRBV3-2 | CASSQGQGVYGYTF | TGTGCCAGCAGCCAAGGGCAGGGGGTGTATGGCTACACCTTC